This T cell receptor (beta chain) is from a study of blood T cell repertoires in COVID-19. Across the study: PBMCs, B-cell-depleted T cells, or T cells provided the cDNA or gDNA that made up the material.

Participant ages covered 18 to 89 years across around 22 US areas. Source study methods: Researchers report that nucleated cell counts were estimated from reference gene primer amplification. Profiling relied on immunoSEQ multiplex PCR, and the TCRdb table lists in-frame clones only, not all of them. D and trimming come from the DNA, and the V and J calls and clone size come from that table. The sample consists of 250,000 to 300,000 clones, over 75% of them appearing once. Germline CDR1 is MDHEN and CDR2 is SYDVKM. V shed 6 bases, J shed 13 bases, and the junction held 17 bases outside the gene matches. There are 14 residues in the CDR3.

The sequence derives from a woman in her thirties who had recovered from COVID-19. Sequencing was performed on PBMCs or T cells enriched from blood (not recorded which). This chain links TRBV28 with TRBJ1-2, with TRBD1 identical over 7 bases. CDR3 coding DNA: TGTGCCAGCAGAATCAGTTGGAACGAGGGGGCGCGCACCTTC. It translates to CASRISWNEGARTF.